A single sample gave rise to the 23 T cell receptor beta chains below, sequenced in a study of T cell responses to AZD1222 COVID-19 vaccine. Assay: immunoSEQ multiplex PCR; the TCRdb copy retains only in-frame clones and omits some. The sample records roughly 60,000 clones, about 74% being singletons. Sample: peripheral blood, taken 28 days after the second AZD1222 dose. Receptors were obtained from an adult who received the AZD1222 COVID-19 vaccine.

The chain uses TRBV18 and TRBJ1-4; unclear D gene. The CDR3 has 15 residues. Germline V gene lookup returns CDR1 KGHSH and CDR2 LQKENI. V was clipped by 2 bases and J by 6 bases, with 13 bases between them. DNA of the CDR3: TGTGCCAGCTCACCAGAACGGCCTACCTATGAAAAACTGTTTTTT. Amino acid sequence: CASSPERPTYEKLFF.

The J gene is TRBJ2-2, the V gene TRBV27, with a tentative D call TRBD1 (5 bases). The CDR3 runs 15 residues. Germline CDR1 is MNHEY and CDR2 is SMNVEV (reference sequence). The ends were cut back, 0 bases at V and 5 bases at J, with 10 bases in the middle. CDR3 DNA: TGTGCCAGCAGTTTATCCTACAGGCTGACCGGGGAGCTGTTTTTT. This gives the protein CASSLSYRLTGELFF.

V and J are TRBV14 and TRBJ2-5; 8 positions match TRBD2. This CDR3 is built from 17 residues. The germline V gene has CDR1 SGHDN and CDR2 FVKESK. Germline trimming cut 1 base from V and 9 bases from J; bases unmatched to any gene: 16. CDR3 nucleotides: TGTGCCAGCAGCCAAGGGGGCTCTAGCGGGCTACCGTTGGCCCAGTACTTC. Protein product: CASSQGGSSGLPLAQYF.

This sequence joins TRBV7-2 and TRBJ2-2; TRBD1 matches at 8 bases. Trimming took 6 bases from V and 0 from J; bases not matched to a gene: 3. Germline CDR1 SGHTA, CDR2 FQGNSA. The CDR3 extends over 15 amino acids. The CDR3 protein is CASSRQGTNTGELFF. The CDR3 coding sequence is TGTGCCAGCAGTCGACAGGGGACGAACACCGGGGAGCTGTTTTTT.

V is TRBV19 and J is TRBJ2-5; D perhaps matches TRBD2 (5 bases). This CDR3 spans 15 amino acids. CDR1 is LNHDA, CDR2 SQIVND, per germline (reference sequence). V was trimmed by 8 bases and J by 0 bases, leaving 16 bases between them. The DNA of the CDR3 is TGTGCCAGTCGAGGTGGAAGGGAGTACCAAGAGACCCAGTACTTC. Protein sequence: CASRGGREYQETQYF.

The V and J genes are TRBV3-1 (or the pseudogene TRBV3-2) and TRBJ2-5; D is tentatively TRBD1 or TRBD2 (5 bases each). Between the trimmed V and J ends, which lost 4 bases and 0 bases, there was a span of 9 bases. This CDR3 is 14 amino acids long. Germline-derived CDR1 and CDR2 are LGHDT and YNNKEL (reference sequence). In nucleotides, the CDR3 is TGTGCCAGCAGCCCGTGGGGGAACCAAGAGACCCAGTACTTC. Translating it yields CASSPWGNQETQYF.

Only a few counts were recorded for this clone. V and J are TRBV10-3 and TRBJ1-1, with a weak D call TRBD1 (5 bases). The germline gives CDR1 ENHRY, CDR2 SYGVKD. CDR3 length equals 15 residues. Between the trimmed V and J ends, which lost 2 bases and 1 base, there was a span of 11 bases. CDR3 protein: CAISEASGGNTEAFF. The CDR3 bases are TGTGCCATCAGTGAGGCGTCGGGGGGGAACACTGAAGCTTTCTTT.

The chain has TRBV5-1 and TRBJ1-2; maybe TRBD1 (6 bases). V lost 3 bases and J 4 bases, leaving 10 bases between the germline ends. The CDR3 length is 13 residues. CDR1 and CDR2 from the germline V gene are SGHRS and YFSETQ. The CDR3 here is CASSSQGTYGYTF. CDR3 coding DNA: TGCGCCAGCAGCTCCCAGGGGACCTATGGCTACACCTTC.

The CDR3, as DNA: TGTGCCAGCGCGGTAAGCAATCAGCCCCAGCATTTT. This sequence encodes CASAVSNQPQHF. The chain couples TRBV6-6 to TRBJ1-5; D gene unclear. V lost 8 bases, J lost 1 base, and 6 bases lay in between. The V gene's germline CDR1 is MNHNY and CDR2 SVGAGI (reference sequence). CDR3 length: 12 residues.

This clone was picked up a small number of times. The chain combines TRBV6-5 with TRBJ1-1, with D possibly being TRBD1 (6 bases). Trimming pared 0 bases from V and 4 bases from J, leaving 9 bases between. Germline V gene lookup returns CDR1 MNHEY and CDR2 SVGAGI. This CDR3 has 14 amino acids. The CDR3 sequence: CASSYSQGITEAFF. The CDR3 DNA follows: TGTGCCAGCAGTTACTCCCAGGGGATCACTGAAGCTTTCTTT.

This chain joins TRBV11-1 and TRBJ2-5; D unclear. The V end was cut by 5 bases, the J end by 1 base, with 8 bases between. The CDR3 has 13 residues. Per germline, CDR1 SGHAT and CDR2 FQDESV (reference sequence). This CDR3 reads CASSPWGQETQYF. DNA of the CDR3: TGTGCCAGCAGCCCCTGGGGCCAAGAGACCCAGTACTTC.

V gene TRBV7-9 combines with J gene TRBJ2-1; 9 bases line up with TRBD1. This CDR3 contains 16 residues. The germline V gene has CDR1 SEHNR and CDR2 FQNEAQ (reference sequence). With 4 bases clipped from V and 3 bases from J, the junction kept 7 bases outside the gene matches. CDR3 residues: CASSSWTGVSYNEQFF. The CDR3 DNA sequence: TGTGCCAGCAGCTCCTGGACAGGGGTTAGCTACAATGAGCAGTTCTTC.

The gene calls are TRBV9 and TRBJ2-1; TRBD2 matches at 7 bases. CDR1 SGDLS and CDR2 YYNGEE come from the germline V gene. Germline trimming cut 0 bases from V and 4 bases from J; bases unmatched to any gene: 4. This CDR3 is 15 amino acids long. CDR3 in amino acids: CASSVVTSAYNEQFF. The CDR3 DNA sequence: TGTGCCAGCAGCGTAGTAACTAGCGCATACAATGAGCAGTTCTTC.

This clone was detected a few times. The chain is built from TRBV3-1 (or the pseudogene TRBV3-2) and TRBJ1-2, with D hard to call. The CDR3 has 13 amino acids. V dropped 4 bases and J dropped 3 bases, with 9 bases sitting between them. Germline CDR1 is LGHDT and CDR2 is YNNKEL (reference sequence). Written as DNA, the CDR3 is TGTGCCAGCAGCCGGGGATCGTACTATGGCTACACCTTC. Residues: CASSRGSYYGYTF.

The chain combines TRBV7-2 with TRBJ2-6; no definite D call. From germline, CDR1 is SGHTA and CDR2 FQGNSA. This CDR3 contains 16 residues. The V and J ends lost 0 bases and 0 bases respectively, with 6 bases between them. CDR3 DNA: TGTGCCAGCAGCTTAGCGGGCCCCTCTGGGGCCAACGTCCTGACTTTC. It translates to CASSLAGPSGANVLTF.

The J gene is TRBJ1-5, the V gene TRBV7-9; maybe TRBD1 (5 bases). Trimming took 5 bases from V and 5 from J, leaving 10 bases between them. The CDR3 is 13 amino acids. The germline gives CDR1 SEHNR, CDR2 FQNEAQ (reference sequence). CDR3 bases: TGTGCCAGCAGCCGATGGGGGGATCAGCCCCAGCATTTT. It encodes CASSRWGDQPQHF.

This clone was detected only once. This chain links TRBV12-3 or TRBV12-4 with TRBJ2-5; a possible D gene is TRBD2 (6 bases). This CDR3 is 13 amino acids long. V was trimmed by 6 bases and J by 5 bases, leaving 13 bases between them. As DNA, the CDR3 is TGTGCCAGCAGGACCGGTGGGGGGGAGACCCAGTACTTC. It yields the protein CASRTGGGETQYF.

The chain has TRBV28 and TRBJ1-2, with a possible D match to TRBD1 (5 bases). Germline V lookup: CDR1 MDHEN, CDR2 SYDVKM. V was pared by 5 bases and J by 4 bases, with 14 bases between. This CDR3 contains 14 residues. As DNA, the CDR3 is TGTGCCAGCAGTAGTGATGGGGGAAGCTATGGCTACACCTTC. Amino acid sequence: CASSSDGGSYGYTF.

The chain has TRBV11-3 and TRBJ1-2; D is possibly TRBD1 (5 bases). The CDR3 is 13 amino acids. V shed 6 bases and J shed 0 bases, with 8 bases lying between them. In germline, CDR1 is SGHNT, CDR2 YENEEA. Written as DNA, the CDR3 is TGTGCCAGCAGACCGGGACCTAACTATGGCTACACCTTC. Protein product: CASRPGPNYGYTF.

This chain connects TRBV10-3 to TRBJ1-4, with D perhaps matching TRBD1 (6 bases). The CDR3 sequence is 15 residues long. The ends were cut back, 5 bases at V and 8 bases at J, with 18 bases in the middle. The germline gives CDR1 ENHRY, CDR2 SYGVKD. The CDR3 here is CAISPTGQGEEKLFF. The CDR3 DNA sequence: TGTGCCATCAGTCCTACAGGGCAAGGGGAGGAAAAACTGTTTTTT.

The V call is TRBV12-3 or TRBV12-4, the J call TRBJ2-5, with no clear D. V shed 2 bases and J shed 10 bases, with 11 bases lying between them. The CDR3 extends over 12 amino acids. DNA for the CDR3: TGTGCCAGCAGTTTACGCGGTCCTAACCAGTACTTC. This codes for CASSLRGPNQYF.

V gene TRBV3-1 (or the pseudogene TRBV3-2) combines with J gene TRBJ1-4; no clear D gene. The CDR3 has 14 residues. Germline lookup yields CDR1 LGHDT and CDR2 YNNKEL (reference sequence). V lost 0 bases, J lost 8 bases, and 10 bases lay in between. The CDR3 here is CASSQEPSGEKLFF. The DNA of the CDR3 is TGTGCCAGCAGCCAAGAGCCCTCTGGGGAAAAACTGTTTTTT.

CDR3 in DNA: TGTGCCAGCAGTGATTTTAACAGGGGGCCCTACAATGAGCAGTTCTTC. Its translation: CASSDFNRGPYNEQFF. This chain connects TRBV6-4 to TRBJ2-1; TRBD1 aligns across 9 bases. Germline V gene sequence: CDR1 MRHNA, CDR2 SNTAGT. V lost 3 bases to trimming and J lost 2 bases; unmatched junction nucleotides: 5. There are 16 residues in the CDR3.